Following are 13 T cell receptor beta chains from one sample sequenced in a study of T cells expressing NK-cell markers. TCRdb reprocessed the 5' RACE reads, keeping one entry per CDR3 protein, no DNA. The listing records around 550,000 distinct CDR3 sequences. The source material was blood T cells: a sorted CD56 or NKG2C T cell subset, CD4+ or CD8+ T cells, or bulk PBMC T cells (not recorded which). Source of these receptors: a young man in good health.

This chain uses TRBV20-1 with TRBJ1-1; TCRdb designates TRBD1, a call that cannot be tested without DNA. This CDR3 contains 14 residues. CDR1 DFQATT and CDR2 SNEGSKA come from the germline V gene (reference sequence). The chain's CDR3 is CSAPSDRGRTEAFF.

The chain carries TRBV20-1 and TRBJ1-5; TCRdb proposes TRBD1, but this gene call is untestable without DNA. The CDR3 length is 14 residues. The germline CDR1 and CDR2 sequences are DFQATT and SNEGSKA (reference sequence). The CDR3 sequence is CSVIQGGRNQPQHF.

The rearrangement joins TRBV10-2 to TRBJ1-1. The CDR3 sequence is 12 residues long. Germline V lookup: CDR1 WSHSY, CDR2 SAAADI. The CDR3 loop is CASMRGLTEAFF.

The chain has TRBV29-1 and TRBJ2-1; TCRdb designates TRBD2, a call that cannot be tested without DNA. Looked up from germline, CDR1 is SQVTM and CDR2 is ANQGSEA. The CDR3 is 14 amino acids. The CDR3: CSVVLAEIYNEQFF.

CDR3 sequence reads: CASSSRGGLARNEQFF. This rearrangement joins TRBV7-9 to TRBJ2-1; TCRdb names TRBD2, which stays unverified in the absence of DNA. Germline assignment: CDR1 SEHNR and CDR2 FQNEAQ (reference sequence). CDR3 length: 16 amino acids.

The chain uses TRBV12-3 or TRBV12-4 and TRBJ2-1. The CDR3 is 15 amino acids. CDR3 loop: CASSFTDSSYNEQFF.

V usage is TRBV3-1 and J usage is TRBJ1-5. The length of the CDR3 is 13 residues. The germline CDR1 and CDR2 sequences are LGHDT and YNNKEL (reference sequence). This CDR3 is CASSQQQGFAQHF.

The V and J genes are TRBV12-3 or TRBV12-4 and TRBJ2-3; the TRBD2 assignment by TCRdb is unverifiable without DNA. The CDR3 extends over 15 amino acids. The CDR3 reads CASSFPAGSTDTQYF.

The chain combines TRBV6-2 or TRBV6-3 with TRBJ2-7. This CDR3 is built from 13 residues. CDR1 and CDR2 (germline): MNHEY, SVGEGT. The CDR3: CASSYGPSMEKYF.

The CDR3: CSAKPLAGGIGTGELFF. The chain has TRBV20-1 and TRBJ2-2; TCRdb lists TRBD2, though no DNA is available to test this call. The CDR3 is 17 residues long. The germline V gene has CDR1 DFQATT and CDR2 SNEGSKA (reference sequence).

The chain couples TRBV3-1 to TRBJ1-5; as DNA is missing, the TRBD1 call by TCRdb cannot be tested. The CDR3 has 15 residues. The germline V gene encodes CDR1 LGHDT and CDR2 YNNKEL (reference sequence). CDR3 residues: CASSRDRYSNQPQHF.

The V gene is TRBV10-3, the J gene TRBJ2-3. CDR3 length equals 14 residues. The germline V gene encodes CDR1 ENHRY and CDR2 SYGVKD. The CDR3 spells CAISAPAAADTQYF.

The CDR3 reads CASSFPGGVDTQYF. This sequence joins TRBV13 and TRBJ2-3; TCRdb's D gene call, TRBD1, goes unchecked for lack of DNA. Germline V gene lookup returns CDR1 PRHDT and CDR2 FYEKMQ (reference sequence). The CDR3 extends over 14 amino acids.